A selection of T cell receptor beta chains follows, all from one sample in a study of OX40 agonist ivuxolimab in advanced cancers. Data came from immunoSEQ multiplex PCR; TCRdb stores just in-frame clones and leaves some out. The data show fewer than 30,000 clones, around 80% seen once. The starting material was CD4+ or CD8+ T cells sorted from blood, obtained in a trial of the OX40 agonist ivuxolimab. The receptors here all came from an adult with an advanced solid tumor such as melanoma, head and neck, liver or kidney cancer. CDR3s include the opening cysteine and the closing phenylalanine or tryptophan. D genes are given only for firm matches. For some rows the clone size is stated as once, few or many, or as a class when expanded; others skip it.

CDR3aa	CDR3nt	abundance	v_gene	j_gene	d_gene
CASSLRQRPYEQYF	TGTGCCAGCAGCTTGCGACAAAGACCCTACGAGCAGTACTTC	-	TRBV7-8	TRBJ2-7	-
CAISDESQGRGQPQHF	TGTGCCATCAGTGACGAGTCACAGGGTCGTGGTCAGCCCCAGCATTTT	-	TRBV10-3	TRBJ1-5	-
CASSQGGGSSYEQYF	TGCGCCAGCAGCCAAGGGGGAGGGAGCTCCTACGAGCAGTACTTC	-	TRBV4-1	TRBJ2-7	TRBD2
CASTVTGTDGYTF	TGTGCCAGCACCGTGACAGGGACGGATGGCTACACCTTC	-	TRBV6-6	TRBJ1-2	TRBD1
CASIGWANSGNTIYF	TGTGCCAGCATAGGGTGGGCAAACTCTGGAAACACCATATATTTT	once	TRBV11-2	TRBJ1-3	-
CASSQEIGPRDRATGELFF	TGTGCCAGCAGCCAAGAGATTGGGCCCCGGGACAGGGCCACCGGGGAGCTGTTTTTT	-	TRBV14	TRBJ2-2	TRBD1
CATSADRASSGNTIYF	TGTGCCACCAGCGCCGACAGGGCGAGCTCTGGAAACACCATATATTTT	-	TRBV15	TRBJ1-3	TRBD1
CASTQRTGEGELFF	TGCGCCAGCACCCAGAGGACAGGAGAAGGGGAGCTGTTTTTT	-	TRBV5-1	TRBJ2-2	TRBD1
CASSSGIGEQYF	TGTGCCAGCAGTAGCGGGATAGGGGAGCAGTACTTC	medium-sized	TRBV6-5	TRBJ2-7	TRBD2
CASSSGPNTEAFF	TGCGCCAGCAGTTCTGGCCCAAACACTGAAGCTTTCTTT	-	TRBV10-2	TRBJ1-1	-
CASSTRDRGHEQFF	TGTGCCAGCAGCACCCGGGACAGGGGCCATGAGCAGTTCTTC	-	TRBV11-3	TRBJ2-1	TRBD1
CASSVGGQFTDTQYF	TGTGCCAGCAGCGTAGGGGGACAGTTCACAGATACGCAGTATTTT	-	TRBV9	TRBJ2-3	TRBD1
CASSEARLANPPPTGELFF	TGTGCCAGCAGTGAAGCGCGGCTAGCGAACCCTCCTCCCACCGGGGAGCTGTTTTTT	-	TRBV2	TRBJ2-2	-
CASSDLDGTGGAEQYF	TGTGCCAGCAGCGACCTTGACGGGACAGGAGGGGCCGAGCAGTACTTC	once	TRBV7-9	TRBJ2-7	TRBD1
CASSPKLYGRASQETQYF	TGTGCCAGCTCACCGAAACTATATGGCAGGGCCTCCCAAGAGACCCAGTACTTC	-	TRBV18	TRBJ2-5	-
CASSLWESYNEQFF	TGTGCCAGCAGCCTCTGGGAATCTTACAATGAGCAGTTCTTC	-	TRBV13	TRBJ2-1	-
CASSFQADSGSVYNEQFF	TGTGCCAGCAGTTTTCAGGCGGATAGCGGGAGTGTCTACAATGAGCAGTTCTTC	-	TRBV28	TRBJ2-1	TRBD2
CASSLQGGYNYGYTF	TGTGCCAGCAGCTTGCAGGGGGGCTACAACTATGGCTACACCTTC	-	TRBV5-5	TRBJ1-2	TRBD1
CASTSGPKETQYF	TGTGCCAGCACGTCGGGCCCCAAAGAGACCCAGTACTTC	-	TRBV2	TRBJ2-5	-
CASSQLGAGVNGYTF	TGCGCCAGCAGCCAGCTCGGTGCAGGGGTGAATGGCTACACCTTC	-	TRBV5-1	TRBJ1-2	-
CASSPSGGDAGELFF	TGTGCCAGCAGCCCCAGCGGGGGGGACGCCGGGGAGCTGTTTTTT	-	TRBV9	TRBJ2-2	TRBD2
CASSLVTKETQYF	TGTGCCAGCAGCTTAGTAACTAAAGAGACCCAGTACTTC	-	TRBV7-9	TRBJ2-5	-
CASSNPLTQGAVNNEQFF	TGTGCCAGCAGCAACCCCCTCACGCAGGGGGCAGTCAACAATGAGCAGTTCTTC	-	TRBV9	TRBJ2-1	TRBD1
CASSWGATDYEQYF	TGCGCCAGCAGCTGGGGAGCTACAGACTACGAGCAGTACTTC	-	TRBV5-1	TRBJ2-7	-
CASKGTGGSYEQYF	TGTGCCAGCAAGGGGACAGGGGGTAGCTACGAGCAGTACTTC	-	TRBV7-2	TRBJ2-7	TRBD1
CATSRDREVLGEKLFF	TGTGCCACCAGCAGAGATCGGGAAGTTCTCGGGGAAAAACTGTTTTTT	-	TRBV15	TRBJ1-4	-